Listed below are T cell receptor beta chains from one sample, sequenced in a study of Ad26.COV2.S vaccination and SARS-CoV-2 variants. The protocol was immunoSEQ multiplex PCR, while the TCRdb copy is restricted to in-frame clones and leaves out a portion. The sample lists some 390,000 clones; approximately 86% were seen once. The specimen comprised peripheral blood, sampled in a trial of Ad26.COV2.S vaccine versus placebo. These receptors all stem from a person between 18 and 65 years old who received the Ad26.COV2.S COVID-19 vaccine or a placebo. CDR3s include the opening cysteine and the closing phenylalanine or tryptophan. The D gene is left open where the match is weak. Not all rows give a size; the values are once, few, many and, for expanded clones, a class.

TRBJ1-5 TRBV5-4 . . CASSRGPSNQPQHF TGTGCCAGCAGCCGCGGACCGAGCAATCAGCCCCAGCATTTT
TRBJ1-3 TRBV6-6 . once CASSSPYGNTIYF TGTGCCAGCAGTTCACCCTATGGAAACACCATATATTTT
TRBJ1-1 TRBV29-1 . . CSVEERTGGAFF TGCAGCGTTGAAGAACGAACGGGAGGGGCTTTCTTT
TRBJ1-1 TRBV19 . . CASRILSANTEAFF TGTGCCAGTAGGATTCTCAGCGCCAACACTGAAGCTTTCTTT
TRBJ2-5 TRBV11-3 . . CASSLGRGQETQYF TGTGCCAGCAGCTTAGGGCGGGGACAAGAGACCCAGTACTTC
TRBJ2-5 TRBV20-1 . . CSASSPTARTQYF TGCAGTGCTAGTTCACCCACAGCCCGGACCCAGTACTTC
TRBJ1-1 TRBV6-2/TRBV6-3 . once CASSYGGETEAFF TGTGCCAGCAGTTACGGGGGGGAAACTGAAGCTTTCTTT
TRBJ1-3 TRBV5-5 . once CASSGWAGAGNTIYF TGTGCCAGCAGCGGCTGGGCAGGGGCTGGAAACACCATATATTTT
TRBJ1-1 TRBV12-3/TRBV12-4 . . CASSLKVGTEAFF TGTGCCAGCAGTTTAAAGGTCGGCACTGAAGCTTTCTTT
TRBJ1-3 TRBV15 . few CATSIDSGNTIYF TGTGCCACCAGCATAGACTCTGGAAACACCATATATTTT
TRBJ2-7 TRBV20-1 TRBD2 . CSASGLAGRINEQYF TGCAGTGCTAGTGGACTAGCGGGGAGGATCAACGAGCAGTACTTC
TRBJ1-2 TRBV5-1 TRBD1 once CASSFEQGAGNYGYTF TGCGCCAGCAGCTTCGAACAGGGGGCGGGTAACTATGGCTACACCTTC
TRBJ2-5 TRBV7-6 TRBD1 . CASSRDRGVQTQYF TGTGCCAGCAGCCGGGACAGGGGGGTTCAGACCCAGTACTTC
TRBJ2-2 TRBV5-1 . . CASSLDWDWGGELFF TGCGCCAGCAGCTTGGATTGGGATTGGGGCGGGGAGCTGTTTTTT
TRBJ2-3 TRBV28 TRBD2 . CASQRGGTDTQYF TGTGCCAGCCAGCGGGGGGGGACAGATACGCAGTATTTT
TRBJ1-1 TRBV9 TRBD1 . CASSGWTGGLLGNTEAFF TGTGCCAGCAGCGGATGGACAGGGGGTTTGCTTGGGAACACTGAAGCTTTCTTT
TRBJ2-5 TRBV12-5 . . CASGFVGTGEETQYF TGTGCTAGTGGTTTTGTTGGGACGGGGGAAGAGACCCAGTACTTC
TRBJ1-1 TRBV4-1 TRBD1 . CASSQRQGDTEAFF TGCGCCAGCAGCCAAAGACAGGGGGACACTGAAGCTTTCTTT
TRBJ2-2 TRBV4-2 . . CASSQDTRTGELFF TGTGCCAGCAGCCAAGATACAAGGACCGGGGAGCTGTTTTTT
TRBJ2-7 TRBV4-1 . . CASSLSGTSEQYF TGCGCCAGCAGCCTATCCGGGACTTCGGAGCAGTACTTC
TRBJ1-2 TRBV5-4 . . CASSVDSYGYTF TGTGCCAGCAGCGTAGACAGCTATGGCTACACCTTC
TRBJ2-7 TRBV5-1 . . CASSPYEAGSYEQYF TGCGCCAGCAGCCCCTATGAGGCTGGGTCCTACGAGCAGTACTTC
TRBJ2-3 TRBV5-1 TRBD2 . CASSLAIAGGGADTQYF TGCGCCAGCAGCTTGGCAATAGCGGGGGGCGGGGCAGATACGCAGTATTTT
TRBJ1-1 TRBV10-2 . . CASNPPDAPPTGAFF TGCGCCAGCAACCCTCCGGACGCACCACCCACTGGAGCTTTCTTT
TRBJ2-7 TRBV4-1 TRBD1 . CASSHKTGGSWEQYF TGCGCCAGCAGCCATAAGACAGGGGGGTCGTGGGAGCAGTACTTC
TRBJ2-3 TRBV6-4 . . CASSDSNGKTDTQYF TGTGCCAGCAGTGACTCCAACGGGAAAACAGATACGCAGTATTTT
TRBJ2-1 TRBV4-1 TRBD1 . CASSQVGQGAREQFF TGCGCCAGCAGCCAAGTGGGACAGGGGGCTCGTGAGCAGTTCTTC
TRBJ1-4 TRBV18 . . CASSPLSTTNEKLFF TGTGCCAGCTCACCATTAAGTACAACTAATGAAAAACTGTTTTTT
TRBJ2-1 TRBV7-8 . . CASSLWTSSLHYNEQFF TGTGCCAGCAGCTTATGGACGAGTTCTCTTCACTACAATGAGCAGTTCTTC
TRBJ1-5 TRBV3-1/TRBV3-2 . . CASSADSNQPQHF TGTGCCAGCAGCGCGGATAGCAATCAGCCCCAGCATTTT
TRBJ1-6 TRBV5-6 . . CASSLGERSYNSPLHF TGTGCCAGCAGCCTGGGGGAGCGCTCCTATAATTCACCCCTCCACTTT
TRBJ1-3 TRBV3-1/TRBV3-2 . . CASSHAGNQDTIYF TGTGCCAGCAGCCATGCAGGGAACCAAGACACCATATATTTT
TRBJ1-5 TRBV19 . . CASSRAGEVEPQHF TGTGCCAGTAGTAGGGCAGGGGAGGTAGAGCCCCAGCATTTT
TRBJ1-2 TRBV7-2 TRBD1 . CASSLQGTALVAGYTF TGTGCCAGCAGCCTTCAGGGGACAGCACTTGTTGCGGGCTACACCTTC
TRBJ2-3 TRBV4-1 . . CASSQSGQRRGGDTQYF TGCGCCAGCAGCCAGAGCGGCCAGCGGAGAGGTGGAGATACGCAGTATTTT
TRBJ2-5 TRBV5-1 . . CASSLDPGTQNQETQYF TGCGCCAGCAGCTTGGATCCCGGGACACAGAACCAAGAGACCCAGTACTTC
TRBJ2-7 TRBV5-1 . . CASSLALGFYEQYF TGCGCCAGCAGCTTGGCTCTCGGTTTCTACGAGCAGTACTTC
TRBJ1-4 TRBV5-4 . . CASSDDIANEKLFF TGTGCCAGCAGCGACGACATAGCTAATGAAAAACTGTTTTTT
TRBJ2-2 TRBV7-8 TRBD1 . CASSYRQGEVNTGELFF TGTGCCAGCAGCTACCGACAGGGGGAAGTGAACACCGGGGAGCTGTTTTTT
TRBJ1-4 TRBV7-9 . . CASSLPIATNEKLFF TGTGCCAGCAGCTTGCCGATAGCAACTAATGAAAAACTGTTTTTT
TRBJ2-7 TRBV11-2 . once CASSFPARGAYYEQYF TGTGCCAGCAGCTTTCCGGCGCGCGGGGCTTACTACGAGCAGTACTTC
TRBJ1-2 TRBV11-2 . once CASTPFGGNGYTF TGTGCCAGCACCCCGTTTGGGGGTAATGGCTACACCTTC
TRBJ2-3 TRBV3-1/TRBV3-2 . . CASSQFLVVTDTQYF TGTGCCAGCAGCCAGTTCCTAGTCGTGACAGATACGCAGTATTTT
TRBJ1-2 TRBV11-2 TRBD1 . CASSLGGTGRGYTF TGTGCCAGCAGCTTAGGCGGGACAGGGCGCGGCTACACCTTC
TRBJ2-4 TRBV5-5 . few CASSPQVNIQYF TGTGCCAGCAGCCCACAGGTCAACATTCAGTACTTC
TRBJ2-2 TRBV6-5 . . CASSLSGDWELFF TGTGCCAGCAGTCTCAGTGGGGATTGGGAGCTGTTTTTT
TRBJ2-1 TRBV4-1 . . CASRSIETGISEQFF TGCGCCAGCAGGTCAATTGAAACAGGGATCAGTGAGCAGTTCTTC